The 26 T cell receptor beta chains listed next were all sequenced from one sample in a study of identical twins (dated by TCRdb to 2016 to 2017). The library was produced with 5' RACE. TCRdb records Illumina HiSeq 2000 as the sequencer. Clones were called with MiXCR by TCRdb after fastp trimmed the public reads at Q25, and only in-frame beta chains were retained. Every entry covers one CDR3 protein and lists the most common genes and DNA from its rows. The sample records hundreds of thousands of distinct CDR3 sequences, 18% of which are singletons. Around 13% of the sample is taken by the ten largest. The same data also went into a second study, on T cells expressing NK-cell markers.

The sequencing sample was made of PBMCs. The receptors shown here come from a woman between 18 and 30 years old in good health.

DNA of the CDR3: TGTGCCAGCCTTCGACACATGAACACTGAAGCTTTCTTT. This translates into CASLRHMNTEAFF. The V gene is TRBV6-2 or TRBV6-3, the J gene TRBJ1-1; D ambiguous. The length of the CDR3 is 13 residues. The germline V gene encodes CDR1 MNHEY and CDR2 SVGEGT. The V gene lost 8 bases and the J gene lost 0 bases, with 10 bases spanning the gap.

This clonotype was counted only a few times. This chain connects TRBV5-1 to TRBJ2-3, with 7 positions matching TRBD2. J gave up 4 bases and V 0 bases, and 8 bases lay outside the gene matches. There are 16 residues in the CDR3. CDR1 and CDR2 (germline): SGHRS, YFSETQ. The CDR3 coding sequence is TGCGCCAGCAGCTTGGCCGTGGGGGGGACGGCAGATACGCAGTATTTT. This sequence encodes CASSLAVGGTADTQYF.

This chain uses TRBV6-1 with TRBJ1-5; D call uncertain. Germline CDR1 and CDR2: MNHNS and SASEGT. The V end lost 7 bases, the J end lost 4 bases, and 11 bases lay between the germline ends. The CDR3 is 13 residues long. The CDR3 DNA is TGTGCCAGCACAAGCACTTTTAATCAGCCCCAGCATTTT. The encoded protein is CASTSTFNQPQHF.

This clonotype was found a few times. The J gene is TRBJ2-5, the V gene TRBV11-1; 7 nucleotides match TRBD1. The germline CDR1 and CDR2 sequences are SGHAT and FQDESV (reference sequence). The CDR3 is 18 residues long. V was pared by 2 bases and J by 4 bases, with 16 bases of the junction left unmatched. The CDR3 loop reads CASSLSFGRGILVETQYF. For the CDR3, the DNA is TGTGCCAGCAGCTTAAGTTTCGGCAGGGGGATATTAGTAGAGACCCAGTACTTC. Based on the CDR3 plus reference TRBV11-1 and TRBJ2-5, the full variable domain is EAEVAQSPRYKITEKSQAVAFWCDPISGHATLYWYRQILGQGPELLVQFQDESVVDDSQLPKDRFSAERLKGVDSTLKIQPAELGDSAMYLCASSLSFGRGILVETQYFGPGTRLLVL.

On this clonotype: The conserved phenylalanine or tryptophan normally closing the CDR3 is absent here, so this likely arose from a read error. The DNA is left out, because the CDR3 cannot be placed on it with certainty; the CDR3 is given as TCRdb lists it. The gene calls are TRBV5-5 and TRBJ2-1; TRBD2 reflects the table's D call only, with no check against the DNA. The CDR3 length is 11 residues, termini included. The germline gives CDR1 SGHKS, CDR2 YYEKEE (reference sequence). CDR3 residues: CASSSSSLGIV.

This clonotype came up once. The genes are TRBV6-4 and TRBJ1-1, with 9 bases identical to TRBD1. J lost 1 base, V lost 4 bases, and 4 bases had no gene match. The germline V gene encodes CDR1 MRHNA and CDR2 SNTAGT. There are 15 residues in the CDR3. The CDR3 DNA is TGTGCCAGCAGTGGAAGGGGACAGGGGAACACTGAAGCTTTCTTT. This encodes CASSGRGQGNTEAFF.

This chain joins TRBV20-1 and TRBJ2-6, with D perhaps matching TRBD1 (5 bases). Trimming removed 1 base from V and 2 bases from J, with 12 bases in between. The germline gives CDR1 DFQATT, CDR2 SNEGSKA (reference sequence). The CDR3 extends over 16 amino acids. CDR3 residues: CSARVDLRAGANVLTF. The CDR3 bases are TGCAGTGCTAGAGTCGACCTCAGGGCTGGGGCCAACGTCCTGACTTTC.

The chain couples TRBV12-3 or TRBV12-4 to TRBJ2-3; 7 bases match TRBD2. The length of the CDR3 is 13 residues. Germline trimming cut 4 bases from V and 6 bases from J; bases unmatched to any gene: 4. This CDR3 reads CASSSGLSDTQYF. The DNA of the CDR3 is TGTGCCAGCAGTTCGGGACTATCGGATACGCAGTATTTT.

The chain uses TRBV6-1 and TRBJ2-7; unclear D gene. Trimming removed 4 bases from V and 3 bases from J, with 7 bases in between. The CDR3 length is 12 residues. Per germline, CDR1 MNHNS and CDR2 SASEGT. The CDR3 nucleotides are TGTGCCAGCAGTGCGAACAACTACGAGCAGTACTTC. This translates into CASSANNYEQYF.

This clonotype was recorded a few times. The chain carries TRBV29-1 and TRBJ1-2; 9 positions match TRBD1. The CDR3 loop spans 14 amino acids. In germline, CDR1 is SQVTM, CDR2 ANQGSEA. Trimming took 7 bases from V and 2 from J; bases not matched to a gene: 8. CDR3: CSALRTGANYGYTF. Here the CDR3 DNA reads TGCAGCGCCCTAAGGACAGGGGCAAACTATGGCTACACCTTC.

In its sample, this clonotype was seen a few times. The chain recombines TRBV10-1 with TRBJ2-3; D is unresolved. CDR3 length equals 12 residues. V lost 11 bases, J lost 2 bases, and 11 bases lay in between. The germline V gene has CDR1 WNHNN and CDR2 SYGVQD (reference sequence). The CDR3 loop is CACADDTDTQYF. The CDR3 region has the DNA TGCGCCTGTGCGGACGACACAGATACGCAGTATTTT.

The rearrangement joins TRBV27 to TRBJ1-1; D is unclear. Germline V gene data show CDR1 as MNHEY and CDR2 as SMNVEV (reference sequence). V was trimmed by 0 bases and J by 4 bases, leaving 6 bases between them. The CDR3 is made up of 13 amino acids. The chain's CDR3 is CASSLSTVTEAFF. Here the CDR3 DNA reads TGTGCCAGCAGTTTATCGACGGTCACTGAAGCTTTCTTT.

There are a few counts of this clonotype. The chain is built from TRBV20-1 and TRBJ2-3; D assignment may be TRBD1 or TRBD2 (5 bases each). The ends were cut back, 4 bases at V and 5 bases at J, with 13 bases in the middle. This CDR3 is 13 amino acids long. From germline, CDR1 is DFQATT and CDR2 SNEGSKA (reference sequence). In DNA form, the CDR3 reads TGCAGTGCTATGGGGGAGTTTGAAGATACGCAGTATTTT. Translating it yields CSAMGEFEDTQYF.

CDR3 amino acids: CASRQGNEQYF. CDR3 sequence (DNA): TGTGCCAGCAGGCAGGGCAACGAGCAGTACTTC. This rearrangement joins TRBV6-5 to TRBJ2-7, with D perhaps matching TRBD1 (5 bases). V lost 6 bases, J lost 5 bases, and 8 bases lay in between. Per germline, CDR1 MNHEY and CDR2 SVGAGI. There are 11 residues in the CDR3.

The V call is TRBV10-3, the J call TRBJ2-3; possible D gene TRBD2, 6 bases. Trimming stripped 5 bases from V and 0 bases from J, with 18 bases between. Germline V lookup: CDR1 ENHRY, CDR2 SYGVKD. CDR3 length: 17 residues. The CDR3 is CAISPYAGDLSTDTQYF. The CDR3 nucleotides read TGTGCCATCAGTCCTTACGCCGGGGACTTAAGCACAGATACGCAGTATTTT.

The V and J genes are TRBV2 and TRBJ2-7; 8 bases line up with TRBD2. CDR1 SNHLY and CDR2 FYNNEI come from the germline V gene. V was clipped by 8 bases and J by 3 bases; unmatched bases: 6. This CDR3 region has 13 residues. DNA of the CDR3: TGTGCCAGCCGGGGGGGAGTTAGCTACGAGCAGTACTTC. This sequence encodes CASRGGVSYEQYF.

This clonotype was detected a few times. V usage is TRBV20-1 and J usage is TRBJ2-1; D may be TRBD1 or TRBD2 (6 bases each). CDR3 size: 14 residues. Germline loops: CDR1 DFQATT, CDR2 SNEGSKA (reference sequence). The V end was cut by 1 base, the J end by 7 bases, with 14 bases between. CDR3 nucleotides: TGCAGTGCTAGAGTCGGGGGCCCCGGGAATGAGCAGTTCTTC. Translated: CSARVGGPGNEQFF.

Sample share makes this clonotype medium-sized. The J gene is TRBJ2-4, the V gene TRBV27; 8 positions agree with TRBD1. Germline V lookup: CDR1 MNHEY, CDR2 SMNVEV (reference sequence). The CDR3 is 12 amino acids. The V and J ends lost 6 bases and 6 bases, in that order; junction bases with no gene match: 1. The CDR3 bases are TGTGCCAGCAGGACAGGGGTAAACATTCAGTACTTC. Protein product: CASRTGVNIQYF.

This clonotype turned up a few times. This chain joins TRBV20-1 and TRBJ2-5, with D perhaps TRBD2 (6 bases). The CDR3 runs 15 residues. Germline lookup yields CDR1 DFQATT and CDR2 SNEGSKA (reference sequence). Trimming removed 3 bases at V and 3 bases at J, with 17 bases between. The CDR3 is CSASRSGTREETQYF. In nucleotides, the CDR3 is TGCAGTGCTAGTCGGTCCGGGACTCGTGAAGAGACCCAGTACTTC.

This clonotype occurred a few times. The chain links TRBV7-2 to TRBJ2-1; TRBD2 matches 8 bases. This CDR3 has 15 residues. J gave up 3 bases and V 2 bases, and 3 bases lay outside the gene matches. Germline loops: CDR1 SGHTA, CDR2 FQGNSA. CDR3 protein: CASSLLAGFYNEQFF. The CDR3 coding sequence is TGTGCCAGCAGCTTACTAGCGGGCTTCTACAATGAGCAGTTCTTC.

There are a few counts of this clonotype. The V call is TRBV12-3 or TRBV12-4, the J call TRBJ1-6, with a weak D call TRBD1 (6 bases). There are 14 residues in the CDR3. Trimming shortened V by 7 bases and J by 7 bases, and 14 bases separated the two germline ends. CDR3 protein: CASTLGGGNSPLHF. CDR3 DNA: TGTGCCAGCACCCTAGGGGGAGGCAATTCACCCCTCCACTTT.

The rearrangement uses TRBV20-1 and TRBJ2-7, with D possibly matching TRBD2 (5 bases). The CDR3 extends over 12 amino acids. V lost 7 bases and J 1 base, leaving 11 bases between the germline ends. Per germline, CDR1 DFQATT and CDR2 SNEGSKA (reference sequence). The CDR3 DNA reads TGCAGTGTTAGTGGGAGATCCTACGAGCAGTACTTC. Protein product: CSVSGRSYEQYF.

The rearrangement links TRBV5-1 to TRBJ2-1; D uncertain. The CDR3 loop spans 13 amino acids. The V gene lost 3 bases and the J gene lost 8 bases, with 12 bases spanning the gap. In germline, CDR1 is SGHRS, CDR2 YFSETQ. The CDR3 sequence is CASSSPPADEQFF. The CDR3 DNA is TGCGCCAGCAGCTCACCCCCCGCGGATGAGCAGTTCTTC.

This clonotype was seen a handful of times. This sequence joins TRBV11-2 and TRBJ2-7; no clear D gene. V shed 2 bases and J shed 3 bases, with 8 bases lying between them. There are 13 residues in the CDR3. Per germline, CDR1 SGHAT and CDR2 FQNNGV. CDR3 DNA sequence: TGTGCCAGCAGCTTAAATCTATTCTACGAGCAGTACTTC. Translation gives CASSLNLFYEQYF.

V is TRBV20-1 and J is TRBJ2-5; D not resolved. V lost 4 bases to trimming and J lost 4 bases, with 7 bases between them. The CDR3 is 11 amino acids. Per germline, CDR1 DFQATT and CDR2 SNEGSKA (reference sequence). The DNA for the CDR3 is TGCAGTGCTACATCGGTAGAGACCCAGTACTTC. It yields the protein CSATSVETQYF.

This clonotype was seen a handful of times. The chain is built from TRBV6-1 and TRBJ2-7; 10 bases are a match to TRBD2. The V and J ends lost 2 bases and 0 bases, in that order; junction bases with no gene match: 4. This CDR3 contains 16 residues. Germline V gene lookup returns CDR1 MNHNS and CDR2 SASEGT. The CDR3 spells CASSELLAGFSYEQYF. The DNA for the CDR3 is TGTGCCAGCAGTGAATTACTAGCGGGGTTCTCCTACGAGCAGTACTTC.